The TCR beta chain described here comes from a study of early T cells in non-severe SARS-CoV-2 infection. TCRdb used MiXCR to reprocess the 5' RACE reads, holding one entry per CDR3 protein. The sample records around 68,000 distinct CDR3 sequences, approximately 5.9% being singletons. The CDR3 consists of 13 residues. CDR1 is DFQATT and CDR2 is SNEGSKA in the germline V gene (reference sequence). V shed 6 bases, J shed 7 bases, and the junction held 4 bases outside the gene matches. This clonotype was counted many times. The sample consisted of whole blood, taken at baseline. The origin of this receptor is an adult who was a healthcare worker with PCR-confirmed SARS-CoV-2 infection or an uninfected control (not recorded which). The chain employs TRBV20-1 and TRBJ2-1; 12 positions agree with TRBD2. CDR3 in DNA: TGCAGTGCCAGACTAGCGGGAGAGAATGAGCAGTTCTTC. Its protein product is CSARLAGENEQFF.